This passage covers 28 T cell receptor beta chains from one sample sequenced in a study of cytomegalovirus exposure and HLA in healthy donors. PCR involved 60 Vbeta and 13 Jbeta primers. TCRdb's table, derived via immunoSEQ multiplex PCR, lists solely in-frame clones and lacks some. This repertoire shows over 150,000 clones, roughly four fifths found once; its top ten account for more than 1.2%. The sample taken for sequencing was PBMCs. These receptors came from a man in his 60s in good health and CMV-seronegative.

Of note for this clone: The junction departs from the called germline gene at one end, perhaps through a read error. This sequence joins TRBV25-1 and TRBJ1-4; TRBD1 might be the D (6 bases). The germline CDR1 and CDR2 sequences are MGHDK and SYGVNS. The CDR3 is 13 residues long. The CDR3 reads CASNEQGGEKLFF. The CDR3 DNA sequence: TGTGCCAGCAATGAACAGGGTGGTGAAAAACTGTTTTTT.

The chain recombines TRBV19 with TRBJ1-5; the match to TRBD1 covers 9 bases. V shed 5 bases, J shed 2 bases, and the junction held 4 bases outside the gene matches. This CDR3 is built from 15 residues. Germline V lookup: CDR1 LNHDA, CDR2 SQIVND (reference sequence). The CDR3 here is CASSGDRVGNQPQHF. The CDR3 coding sequence is TGTGCCAGTAGTGGGGACAGGGTCGGCAATCAGCCCCAGCATTTT.

The gene calls are TRBV6-5 and TRBJ2-7; no reliable D call. The germline V gene encodes CDR1 MNHEY and CDR2 SVGAGI. This CDR3 contains 13 residues. V lost 8 bases and J lost 7, with 18 bases in between. As DNA, the CDR3 is TGTGCCAGCGCCCAAGGTCTAGTTTCTGAGCAGTACTTC. As protein: CASAQGLVSEQYF.

V usage is TRBV7-3 and J usage is TRBJ2-1; maybe TRBD2 (6 bases). Trimming took off 4 bases at V and 7 bases at J, with 11 bases between the two ends. The CDR3 covers 13 residues. Germline CDR1 is SGHTA and CDR2 is FQGTGA. CDR3 in DNA: TGTGCCAGCAGCTCGAGACTAGGAAATGAGCAGTTCTTC. This translates into CASSSRLGNEQFF. The full variable domain, rest sourced from reference TRBV7-3 and TRBJ2-1, is GAGVSQTPSNKVTEKGKYVELRCDPISGHTALYWYRQSLGQGPEFLIYFQGTGAADDSGLPNDRFFAVRPEGSVSTLKIQRTERGDSAVYLCASSSRLGNEQFFGPGTRLTVL.

In nucleotides, the CDR3 is TGTGCCAGCTCACCCCCCGAGGGGCCCCAGCATTTT. Its protein is CASSPPEGPQHF. J is TRBJ1-5 and V is TRBV18; D not certain. V lost 3 bases, J lost 9 bases, and 9 bases lay in between. Germline-derived CDR1 and CDR2 are KGHSH and LQKENI. The CDR3 has 12 amino acids.

The J gene is TRBJ2-3, the V gene TRBV9, with 10 bases aligning to TRBD1. The CDR3 runs to 15 residues. CDR1 is SGDLS and CDR2 is YYNGEE in the germline V gene. J was trimmed by 4 bases and V by 2 bases; bases with no gene match: 4. DNA for the CDR3: TGTGCCAGCAGCGTCCCGACAGGGGGCGCAGATACGCAGTATTTT. Translating gives CASSVPTGGADTQYF.

For the CDR3, the DNA is TGTGCCAGCAGTCTCCCCGATCTAGGGGCGGATACGCAGTATTTT. Its protein product is CASSLPDLGADTQYF. V and J are TRBV28 and TRBJ2-3; TRBD1 might be the D (5 bases). CDR1 and CDR2 from the germline V gene are MDHEN and SYDVKM. V dropped 5 bases and J dropped 6 bases, with 18 bases sitting between them. This CDR3 contains 15 residues.

V usage is TRBV11-2 and J usage is TRBJ2-3, with 7 bases that match TRBD2. Losses at the gene ends were 1 base for V and 4 bases for J; bases not matched to a gene: 5. Germline V gives CDR1 SGHAT, CDR2 FQNNGV. The length of the CDR3 is 15 residues. As DNA, the CDR3 is TGTGCCAGCAGCTTAGGCGGGCTAGCGGCAGATACGCAGTATTTT. It is translated as CASSLGGLAADTQYF.

The CDR3 loop reads CASSLTSGGPVLALYF. DNA for the CDR3: TGTGCCAGCAGCTTGACTAGCGGGGGGCCTGTTCTCGCCCTGTACTTC. The chain carries TRBV7-2 and TRBJ2-5; 13 nucleotides align to TRBD2. There are 16 residues in the CDR3. Germline CDR1 SGHTA, CDR2 FQGNSA. V lost 3 bases, J lost 13 bases, and 14 bases stayed unmatched.

The V and J genes are TRBV7-8 and TRBJ1-2, with D unclear. Germline CDR1 reads SGHVS; CDR2 reads FQNEAQ. This CDR3 has 12 residues. Between the trimmed V and J ends, which lost 3 bases and 3 bases, there was a span of 5 bases. CDR3 nucleotide sequence: TGTGCCAGCAGCTTCACGGACTATGGCTACACCTTC. This encodes CASSFTDYGYTF.

About this clone itself: At one boundary the junction diverges from the germline segment, which might be a read error. The chain employs TRBV4-3 and TRBJ2-3; 7 bases line up with TRBD2. Germline-derived CDR1 and CDR2 are LGHNA and YSLEER. The CDR3 runs 15 residues. This CDR3 reads CASNQVWAGVDTQYF. The DNA of the CDR3 is TGCGCCAGCAACCAAGTCTGGGCGGGAGTAGATACGCAGTATTTT.

This chain joins TRBV28 and TRBJ2-7; 7 nucleotides align to TRBD1. The CDR3 length is 13 residues. CDR1 and CDR2 from the germline V gene are MDHEN and SYDVKM. Trimming removed 5 bases from V and 5 bases from J; junction bases left unmatched: 6. The CDR3 is CASSRQGFDEQYF. In DNA, the CDR3 is TGTGCCAGCAGTCGACAGGGTTTCGACGAGCAGTACTTC.

This clone has a single count. This chain connects TRBV6-6 to TRBJ1-1; 9 nucleotides line up with TRBD1. The length of the CDR3 is 12 residues. V dropped 8 bases and J dropped 6; count of bases not matched to a gene: 4. CDR1 is MNHNY, CDR2 SVGAGI, per germline (reference sequence). CDR3 bases: TGTGCCAGCGGGACAGGGACGGCTGAAGCTTTCTTT. This translates into CASGTGTAEAFF.

The gene calls are TRBV21-1 and TRBJ1-5; the table's D gene call, TRBD1, was not cross checked with the DNA. TRBV21-1 is noted as a pseudogene. This CDR3 is 19 amino acids long. CDR3 sequence reads: CASLQTWAGASYSNQPQHF. The CDR3, as DNA: TGTGCCAGCCTCCAGACCTGGGCAGGGGCATCTTATAGCAATCAGCCCCAGCATTTT.

This clone was detected only once. The J gene is TRBJ1-5, the V gene TRBV6-6; the D is unclear. The V end was cut by 2 bases, the J end by 2 bases, with 13 bases between. Germline CDR1 is MNHNY and CDR2 is SVGAGI (reference sequence). This CDR3 spans 16 amino acids. The CDR3 sequence: CASSYAGESGNQPQHF. As DNA, the CDR3 is TGTGCCAGCAGTTACGCCGGAGAAAGTGGCAATCAGCCCCAGCATTTT.

As to this clone: The sample contains more than one DNA sequence encoding this CDR3. CDR3 residues: CASSSTGWGGGELFF. In DNA, the CDR3 is TGTGCCAGCAGTTCTACCGGATGGGGCGGCGGGGAGCTGTTTTTT. The chain couples TRBV28 to TRBJ2-2, with D perhaps matching TRBD1 (5 bases). The CDR3 loop spans 15 amino acids. Germline values: CDR1 MDHEN, CDR2 SYDVKM. V dropped 4 bases and J dropped 7 bases, with 16 bases sitting between them.

This sequence joins TRBV10-3 and TRBJ1-5; TRBD1 agrees at 10 bases. Trimming at V came to 8 bases and at J to 2 bases, leaving 6 bases not matched to a gene. There are 15 residues in the CDR3. Germline CDR1 ENHRY, CDR2 SYGVKD. The CDR3, as DNA: TGTGCCATCCAACCCGGGACAGGGGGCAATCAGCCCCAGCATTTT. This sequence encodes CAIQPGTGGNQPQHF.

V usage is TRBV19 and J usage is TRBJ1-5; D is unresolved. The germline CDR1 and CDR2 sequences are LNHDA and SQIVND (reference sequence). This CDR3 has 18 residues. The V gene lost 3 bases and the J gene lost 0 bases, with 18 bases spanning the gap. The CDR3 is CASSISPEALYSNQPQHF. CDR3 sequence (DNA): TGTGCCAGTAGTATTTCTCCGGAGGCCTTATATAGCAATCAGCCCCAGCATTTT.

As DNA, the CDR3 is TGTGCCAGCAGCCAAGCTAGCTACATTGCAGGAAACACCATATATTTT. Its translation: CASSQASYIAGNTIYF. This sequence joins TRBV4-2 and TRBJ1-3; unclear D gene. The germline V and J ends were trimmed by 1 base and 4 bases, with 14 bases remaining between them. The CDR3 runs 16 residues. Germline V CDR1 and CDR2: LGHNA, YNFKEQ.

The chain is built from TRBV4-3 and TRBJ2-7; 10 bases agree with TRBD2. The J segment lost 0 bases and the V segment lost 1 base, leaving 0 bases of the junction unmatched. The CDR3 totals 15 residues. Germline-derived CDR1 and CDR2 are LGHNA and YSLEER. The CDR3 nucleotides read TGCGCCAGCAGCCAAGCTAGCGGGAGCTCCTACGAGCAGTACTTC. Its translation: CASSQASGSSYEQYF.

This chain links TRBV5-6 with TRBJ1-4, with D possibly being TRBD1 (5 bases). The CDR3 spans 13 residues. The germline V and J ends were trimmed by 3 bases and 7 bases, with 10 bases remaining between them. Germline V CDR1 and CDR2: SGHDT, YYEEEE. This CDR3 reads CASSWGRSEKLFF. For the CDR3, the DNA is TGTGCCAGCAGCTGGGGGAGGTCTGAAAAACTGTTTTTT.

The rearrangement links TRBV11-2 to TRBJ2-7; 7 bases line up with TRBD2. The CDR3 consists of 16 residues. Germline V lookup: CDR1 SGHAT, CDR2 FQNNGV. Trimming took 7 bases from V and 3 from J; bases not matched to a gene: 15. The CDR3 coding sequence is TGTGCCAGCAACCGCGGAGAGCTAGCGGCACACTACGAGCAGTACTTC. Protein: CASNRGELAAHYEQYF.

This chain joins TRBV19 and TRBJ2-5; 7 positions agree with TRBD1. V dropped 8 bases and J dropped 4; count of bases not matched to a gene: 7. The length of the CDR3 is 13 residues. CDR1 and CDR2 (germline): LNHDA, SQIVND (reference sequence). Here the CDR3 reads CASSWTGRETQYF. The CDR3 DNA is TGTGCCAGTTCTTGGACAGGACGAGAGACCCAGTACTTC. Full variable domain (missing parts from reference TRBV19 and TRBJ2-5): DGGITQSPKYLFRKEGQNVTLSCEQNLNHDAMYWYRQDPGQGLRLIYYSQIVNDFQKGDIAEGYSVSREKKESFPLTVTSAQKNPTAFYLCASSWTGRETQYFGPGTRLLVL.

This clone was observed a handful of times. The chain combines TRBV4-1 with TRBJ2-1; D unclear. CDR1 and CDR2 from the germline V gene are MGHRA and YSYEKL. Trimming removed 4 bases from V and 8 bases from J, with 18 bases in between. The CDR3 loop spans 15 amino acids. Here the CDR3 reads CASSPPLERGYEQFF. In DNA, the CDR3 is TGCGCCAGCAGCCCACCCCTTGAGCGCGGCTATGAGCAGTTCTTC.

This clone was counted only a few times. This chain uses TRBV18 with TRBJ2-5; perhaps TRBD1 as D (6 bases). Deletions cut 3 bases from V and 2 bases from J, with 19 bases between. Germline V gene data show CDR1 as KGHSH and CDR2 as LQKENI. The CDR3 has 17 amino acids. The CDR3 DNA follows: TGTGCCAGCTCACCGACCTACAGGGACGAACCTCAAGAGACCCAGTACTTC. This sequence encodes CASSPTYRDEPQETQYF.

J is TRBJ2-7 and V is TRBV19, with 10 positions matching TRBD2. V was pared by 3 bases and J by 3 bases, with 2 bases of the junction left unmatched. CDR1 is LNHDA and CDR2 is SQIVND in the germline V gene (reference sequence). The CDR3 sequence is 14 residues long. The CDR3, as DNA: TGTGCCAGTAGTATCCTAGCGGGAGACTACGAGCAGTACTTC. Its protein is CASSILAGDYEQYF. Full variable domain (outside the CDR3, taken from reference TRBV19 and TRBJ2-7): DGGITQSPKYLFRKEGQNVTLSCEQNLNHDAMYWYRQDPGQGLRLIYYSQIVNDFQKGDIAEGYSVSREKKESFPLTVTSAQKNPTAFYLCASSILAGDYEQYFGPGTRLTVT.

The CDR3 coding sequence is TGTGCCAGCAGCTTAGTAGGGCAGGGTGAGCAGTTCTTC. This translates into CASSLVGQGEQFF. This chain connects TRBV7-8 to TRBJ2-1, with D maybe TRBD1 (5 bases). Deletions cut 1 base from V and 9 bases from J, with 10 bases between. The CDR3 spans 13 residues. Germline V lookup: CDR1 SGHVS, CDR2 FQNEAQ.

The chain combines TRBV5-8 with TRBJ1-4; TRBD1 might be the D (5 bases). Germline-derived CDR1 and CDR2 are SGHTS and YDEGEE. CDR3 length: 14 amino acids. Trimming pared 2 bases from V and 2 bases from J, leaving 7 bases between. As DNA, the CDR3 is TGTGCCAGCAGCTTCCGACAGACTAATGAAAAACTGTTTTTT. It specifies CASSFRQTNEKLFF.